This passage covers 23 T cell receptor beta chains from one sample sequenced in a study of shared clonotypes between healthy human individuals. Naive CD8 cells lacked CD45RO and underwent positive selection for CCR7, leaving out terminally differentiated effector memory CD45RA+ cells. The table came from immunoSEQ multiplex PCR; TCRdb's copy has only in-frame clones and leaves some out. The sample holds some 630,000 clones, about 95% seen once. Sequenced material: naive CD8+ T cells sorted from blood. These receptors all stem from a woman in her 30s in good health.

The chain employs TRBV7-8 and TRBJ2-1; tentatively, D is TRBD2 (6 bases). V lost 2 bases to trimming and J lost 10 bases, with 9 bases between them. Germline V gene data show CDR1 as SGHVS and CDR2 as FQNEAQ. This CDR3 comprises 12 residues. The CDR3 bases are TGTGCCAGCAGCTTAATTGGGAGGGAGCAGTTCTTC. Protein sequence: CASSLIGREQFF.

V usage is TRBV28 and J usage is TRBJ2-7, with no clear D. The CDR3 totals 11 residues. The V end lost 3 bases, the J end lost 6 bases, and 6 bases lay between the germline ends. The germline V gene encodes CDR1 MDHEN and CDR2 SYDVKM. The CDR3 DNA reads as TGTGCCAGCAGTTTTTGGAGCGAGCAGTACTTC. Translating it yields CASSFWSEQYF.

This clone has a single count. The gene calls are TRBV5-5 and TRBJ2-1; 10 positions match TRBD1. The V segment lost 2 bases and the J segment 4 bases; nucleotides outside the gene matches: 3. The CDR3 is made up of 15 amino acids. CDR1 is SGHKS and CDR2 is YYEKEE in the germline V gene (reference sequence). CDR3 sequence (DNA): TGTGCCAGCAGCTTCGGGACAGGGGATTACAATGAGCAGTTCTTC. This encodes CASSFGTGDYNEQFF. Variable domain in full (rest from reference TRBV5-5 and TRBJ2-1): DAGVTQSPTHLIKTRGQQVTLRCSPISGHKSVSWYQQVLGQGPQFIFQYYEKEERGRGNFPDRFSARQFPNYSSELNVNALLLGDSALYLCASSFGTGDYNEQFFGPGTRLTVL.

V is TRBV28 and J is TRBJ2-5, with D perhaps TRBD1 (5 bases). The ends were cut back, 8 bases at V and 5 bases at J, with 21 bases in the middle. This CDR3 has 15 residues. CDR1 and CDR2 (germline): MDHEN, SYDVKM. The CDR3 bases are TGTGCCAGCCGACAGCCCCAGGACGATAGGGAGACCCAGTACTTC. Encoded protein: CASRQPQDDRETQYF.

The genes are TRBV4-1 and TRBJ2-7; D might be TRBD2 (6 bases). Trimming stripped 3 bases from V and 3 bases from J, with 12 bases between. Germline V gene lookup returns CDR1 MGHRA and CDR2 YSYEKL. The CDR3 length is 14 residues. The CDR3: CASSHPGLIYEQYF. In DNA form, the CDR3 reads TGCGCCAGCAGCCACCCGGGACTGATCTACGAGCAGTACTTC.

The J gene is TRBJ2-7, the V gene TRBV19, with 11 bases matching TRBD2. Trimming cost V 6 bases and J 4 bases; bases outside gene matches: 8. CDR1 and CDR2 (germline): LNHDA, SQIVND (reference sequence). There are 15 residues in the CDR3. Written as DNA, the CDR3 is TGTGCCAGTAGCACTATCGGACTAGCGGGTTACGAGCAGTACTTC. Translated, it gives CASSTIGLAGYEQYF.

The chain employs TRBV28 and TRBJ2-1; TRBD1 aligns across 10 bases. The CDR3 spans 16 residues. The V gene end was trimmed by 5 bases and the J gene end by 4 bases; junction bases not matched to a gene: 8. Germline V lookup: CDR1 MDHEN, CDR2 SYDVKM. CDR3 in DNA: TGTGCCAGCAGTACGCCGGGACAGGGGAGGTACAATGAGCAGTTCTTC. This encodes CASSTPGQGRYNEQFF.

This sequence joins TRBV27 and TRBJ2-2; the D is unclear. This CDR3 is 14 amino acids long. The germline gives CDR1 MNHEY, CDR2 SMNVEV (reference sequence). Trimming took 2 bases from V and 3 from J, leaving 7 bases between them. The CDR3 loop reads CASSLMAYTGELFF. The CDR3 region has the DNA TGTGCCAGCAGTTTAATGGCCTACACCGGGGAGCTGTTTTTT.

The table lists this clone with a count of one. This chain connects TRBV2 to TRBJ1-4; maybe TRBD1 (5 bases). V was pared by 1 base and J by 7 bases, with 19 bases between. Germline V gene sequence: CDR1 SNHLY, CDR2 FYNNEI. This CDR3 region has 17 residues. The CDR3 reads CASSEVSLGVSVEKLFF. CDR3 coding DNA: TGTGCCAGCAGTGAAGTATCTTTGGGGGTGTCGGTTGAAAAACTGTTTTTT. The full variable domain, completed using reference TRBV2 and TRBJ1-4, is EPEVTQTPSHQVTQMGQEVILRCVPISNHLYFYWYRQILGQKVEFLVSFYNNEISEKSEIFDDQFSVERPDGSNFTLKIRSTKLEDSAMYFCASSEVSLGVSVEKLFFGSGTQLSVL.

The chain carries TRBV15 and TRBJ2-1; 10 nucleotides align to TRBD1. CDR3 length: 15 amino acids. V shed 1 base and J 3 bases; nucleotides not matched to a gene: 0. Germline V CDR1 and CDR2: LNHNV, YYDKDF (reference sequence). Here the CDR3 DNA reads TGTGCCACCAGCAGAGGGGACAGGGGCTACAATGAGCAGTTCTTC. Its translation: CATSRGDRGYNEQFF.

The CDR3: CSVSPGTGAYEQYF. The CDR3, as DNA: TGCAGCGTTTCCCCCGGGACAGGGGCCTACGAGCAGTACTTC. The gene calls are TRBV29-1 and TRBJ2-7; 10 bases match TRBD1. V dropped 5 bases and J dropped 2; count of bases not matched to a gene: 6. Germline lookup yields CDR1 SQVTM and CDR2 ANQGSEA. This CDR3 region has 14 residues.

V usage is TRBV7-8 and J usage is TRBJ1-2, with D possibly TRBD1 on 5 matching bases. The CDR3 sequence is 16 residues long. V lost 5 bases, J lost 3 bases, and 19 bases lay in between. Germline CDR1 and CDR2: SGHVS and FQNEAQ. DNA of the CDR3: TGTGCCAGCAGCCTGACACGGGCTGGGGGGGACTATGGCTACACCTTC. This sequence encodes CASSLTRAGGDYGYTF.

This clone was seen just once. The rearrangement uses TRBV6-5 and TRBJ2-7; the D gene could be TRBD1 or TRBD2 (6 bases each). The length of the CDR3 is 11 residues. V was clipped by 7 bases and J by 5 bases, with 9 bases between them. Germline V gene sequence: CDR1 MNHEY, CDR2 SVGAGI. CDR3 sequence reads: CASKGGHEQYF. CDR3 nucleotides: TGTGCCAGCAAGGGGGGCCACGAGCAGTACTTC.

CDR3 nucleotide sequence: TGTGCCAGCGGGTGTGTTAAGACTCAAACCTACGAGCAGTACTTC. It yields the protein CASGCVKTQTYEQYF. This chain connects TRBV21-1 to TRBJ2-7; TRBD2, the D gene given by the table, was not confirmed from the DNA. TRBV21-1 is classified as a pseudogene. The CDR3 contains 15 residues.

This rearrangement joins TRBV6-6 to TRBJ1-6, with 7 bases lining up with TRBD1. The CDR3 is made up of 16 amino acids. With V trimmed by 1 base and J by 3 bases, 3 bases remained unmatched. The germline gives CDR1 MNHNY, CDR2 SVGAGI (reference sequence). CDR3 nucleotides: TGTGCCAGCAGTTACTTGGGGACAGACTATAATTCACCCCTCCACTTT. Protein: CASSYLGTDYNSPLHF.

The J gene is TRBJ1-4, the V gene TRBV2; D perhaps matches TRBD1 (5 bases). This CDR3 contains 16 residues. The V and J ends lost 6 bases and 1 base respectively, with 15 bases between them. CDR1 is SNHLY, CDR2 FYNNEI, per germline. The CDR3 loop reads CASSPPGRRTNEKLFF. The CDR3 DNA sequence: TGTGCCAGCAGCCCCCCAGGGCGAAGAACTAATGAAAAACTGTTTTTT.

The chain carries TRBV28 and TRBJ1-5, with D perhaps matching TRBD1 (5 bases). V was trimmed by 3 bases and J by 5 bases, leaving 11 bases between them. The CDR3 loop spans 14 amino acids. Germline loops: CDR1 MDHEN, CDR2 SYDVKM. For the CDR3, the DNA is TGTGCCAGCAGTTTTAGGCAGGGAGATCAGCCCCAGCATTTT. This translates into CASSFRQGDQPQHF. The whole variable domain, filled in from reference TRBV28 and TRBJ1-5, reads DVKVTQSSRYLVKRTGEKVFLECVQDMDHENMFWYRQDPGLGLRLIYFSYDVKMKEKGDIPEGYSVSREKKERFSLILESASTNQTSMYLCASSFRQGDQPQHFGDGTRLSIL.

The chain couples TRBV9 to TRBJ1-3; TRBD1 aligns across 7 bases. Germline V gives CDR1 SGDLS, CDR2 YYNGEE. After removal of 3 bases from V and 3 bases from J, the junction contained 3 bases not matched to a gene. This CDR3 has 14 residues. The CDR3 here is CASSETGYGNTIYF. The CDR3 bases are TGTGCCAGCAGCGAGACAGGGTATGGAAACACCATATATTTT.

This sequence joins TRBV13 and TRBJ2-7; a weak D match, TRBD2 (5 bases). V lost 3 bases and J 3 bases, leaving 12 bases between the germline ends. The CDR3 runs 14 residues. Germline loops: CDR1 PRHDT, CDR2 FYEKMQ (reference sequence). The CDR3 loop is CASSFPSQNYEQYF. The CDR3 bases are TGTGCCAGCAGCTTTCCTAGCCAGAACTACGAGCAGTACTTC.

This rearrangement joins TRBV7-4 to TRBJ2-7; D is undetermined. The CDR3 consists of 14 residues. V dropped 8 bases and J dropped 3 bases, with 17 bases sitting between them. Germline lookup yields CDR1 SGHVT and CDR2 SQSDAQ. The DNA for the CDR3 is TGTGCCAGCTTCTACCGGGTCATCCACTACGAGCAGTACTTC. Its protein product is CASFYRVIHYEQYF.

The chain employs TRBV5-6 and TRBJ1-2; D might be TRBD1 (5 bases). This CDR3 is 13 amino acids long. Per germline, CDR1 SGHDT and CDR2 YYEEEE. V was shortened by 4 bases and J by 4 bases, with 11 bases between the two germline ends. CDR3 in amino acids: CASSPGTSYGYTF. For the CDR3, the DNA is TGTGCCAGCAGCCCGGGGACGTCCTATGGCTACACCTTC.

This clone was counted a single time. The rearrangement links TRBV27 to TRBJ2-2; TRBD2 matches at 9 bases. Germline-derived CDR1 and CDR2 are MNHEY and SMNVEV (reference sequence). With 2 bases clipped from V and 2 bases from J, the junction kept 6 bases outside the gene matches. CDR3 length equals 17 residues. CDR3 sequence: CASSLRGREDNTGELFF. CDR3 DNA sequence: TGTGCCAGCAGTTTACGCGGGAGGGAGGATAACACCGGGGAGCTGTTTTTT.

This chain joins TRBV19 and TRBJ2-3; 14 bases map to TRBD2. This CDR3 has 15 residues. The trim removed 9 bases at V and 5 bases at J, leaving 7 bases unmatched. Germline V gene lookup returns CDR1 LNHDA and CDR2 SQIVND (reference sequence). The DNA of the CDR3 is TGTGCCAGGGCGGGACTAGCGGGAGTTGGAGATACGCAGTATTTT. The encoded protein is CARAGLAGVGDTQYF.